This paragraph covers one T cell receptor (beta chain) sequence. Its antigen remains unidentified. This record belongs to a study of STAT5B mutations in CD4+ large granular lymphocyte leukemia. The CDR3 spans 13 residues. This was a survey-level run. The protocol was immunoSEQ multiplex PCR, while the TCRdb copy is restricted to in-frame clones and leaves out a portion. The sample gives fewer than 45,000 clones, about 81% of which show up once; approximately 0.53% is in the top ten. Study results and caveats: Top patient clones used TRBV06 genes more often: 8/27 versus 2/35 in controls.

The sequence was obtained from a human donor in good health. The sequencing sample was made of CD4+ T cells from blood buffy coats. This chain uses TRBV21-1 with TRBJ2-3. TRBV21-1 is a known pseudogene. In nucleotides, the CDR3 is TGTGCCAGCAGCAAAGTTAGCACAGATACGCAGTATTTT. Protein: CASSKVSTDTQYF.